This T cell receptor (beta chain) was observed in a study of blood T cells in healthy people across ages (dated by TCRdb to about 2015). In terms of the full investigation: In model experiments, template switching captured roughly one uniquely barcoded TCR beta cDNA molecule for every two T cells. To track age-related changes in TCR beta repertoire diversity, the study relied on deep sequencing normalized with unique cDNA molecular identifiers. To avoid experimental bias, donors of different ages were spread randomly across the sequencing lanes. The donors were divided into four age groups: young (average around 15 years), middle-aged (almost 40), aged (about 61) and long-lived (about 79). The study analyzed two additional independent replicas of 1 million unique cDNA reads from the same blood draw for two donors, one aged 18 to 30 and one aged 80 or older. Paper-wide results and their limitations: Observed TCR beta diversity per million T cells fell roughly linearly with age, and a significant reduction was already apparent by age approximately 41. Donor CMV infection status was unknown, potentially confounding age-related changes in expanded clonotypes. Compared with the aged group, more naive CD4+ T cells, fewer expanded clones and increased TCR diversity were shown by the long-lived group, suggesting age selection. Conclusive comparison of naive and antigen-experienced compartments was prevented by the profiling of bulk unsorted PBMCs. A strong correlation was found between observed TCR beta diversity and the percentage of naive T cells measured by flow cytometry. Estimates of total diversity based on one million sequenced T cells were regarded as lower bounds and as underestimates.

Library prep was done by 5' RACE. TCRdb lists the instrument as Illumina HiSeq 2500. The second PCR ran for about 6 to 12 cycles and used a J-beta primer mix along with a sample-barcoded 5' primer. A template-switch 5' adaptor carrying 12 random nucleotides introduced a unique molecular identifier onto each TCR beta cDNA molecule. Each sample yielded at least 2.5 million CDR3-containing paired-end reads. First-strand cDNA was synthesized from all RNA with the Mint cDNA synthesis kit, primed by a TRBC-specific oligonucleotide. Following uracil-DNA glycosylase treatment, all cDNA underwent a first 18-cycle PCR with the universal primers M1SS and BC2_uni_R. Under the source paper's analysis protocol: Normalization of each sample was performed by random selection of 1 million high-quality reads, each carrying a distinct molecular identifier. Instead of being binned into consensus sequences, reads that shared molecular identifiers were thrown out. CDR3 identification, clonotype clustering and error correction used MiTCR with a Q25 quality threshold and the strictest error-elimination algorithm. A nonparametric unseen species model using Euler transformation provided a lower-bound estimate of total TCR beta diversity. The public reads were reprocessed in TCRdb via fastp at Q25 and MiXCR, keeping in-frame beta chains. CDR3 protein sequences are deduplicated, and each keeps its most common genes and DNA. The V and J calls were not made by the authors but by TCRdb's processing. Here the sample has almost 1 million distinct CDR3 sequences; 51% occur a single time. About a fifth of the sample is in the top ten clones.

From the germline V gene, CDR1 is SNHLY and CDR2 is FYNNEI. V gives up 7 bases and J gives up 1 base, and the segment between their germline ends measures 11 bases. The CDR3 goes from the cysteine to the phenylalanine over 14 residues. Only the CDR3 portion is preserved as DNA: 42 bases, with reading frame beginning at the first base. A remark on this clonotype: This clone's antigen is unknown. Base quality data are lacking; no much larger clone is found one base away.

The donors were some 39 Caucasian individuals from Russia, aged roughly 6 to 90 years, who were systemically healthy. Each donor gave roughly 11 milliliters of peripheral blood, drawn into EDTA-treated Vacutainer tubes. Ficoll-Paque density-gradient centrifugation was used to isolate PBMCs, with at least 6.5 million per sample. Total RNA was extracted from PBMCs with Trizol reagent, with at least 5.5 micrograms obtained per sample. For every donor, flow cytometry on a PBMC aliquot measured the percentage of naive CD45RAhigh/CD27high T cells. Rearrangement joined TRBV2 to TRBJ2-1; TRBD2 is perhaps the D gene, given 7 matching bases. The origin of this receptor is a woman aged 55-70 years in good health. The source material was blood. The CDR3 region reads CASKGGRSYNEQFF. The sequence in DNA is TGTGCCAGCAAGGGGGGGAGGTCCTACAATGAGCAGTTCTTC.